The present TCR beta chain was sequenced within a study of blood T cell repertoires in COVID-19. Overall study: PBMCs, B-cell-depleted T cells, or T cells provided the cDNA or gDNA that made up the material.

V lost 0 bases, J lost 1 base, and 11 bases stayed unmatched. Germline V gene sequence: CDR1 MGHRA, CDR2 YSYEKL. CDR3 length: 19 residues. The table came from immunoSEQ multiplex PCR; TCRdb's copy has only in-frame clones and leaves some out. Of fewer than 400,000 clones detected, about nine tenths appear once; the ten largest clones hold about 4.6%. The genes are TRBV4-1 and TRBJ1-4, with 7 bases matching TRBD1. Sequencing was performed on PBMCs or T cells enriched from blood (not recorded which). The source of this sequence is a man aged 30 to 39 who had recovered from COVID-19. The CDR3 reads CASSQDRTGRIRTNEKLFF. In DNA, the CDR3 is TGCGCCAGCAGCCAAGATCGGACAGGTCGGATTAGAACTAATGAAAAACTGTTTTTT.